The 25 T cell receptor beta chains below were found in one sample sequenced in a study of graft-versus-host responses after intestinal transplantation. The repertoire was sequenced with immunoSEQ multiplex PCR; TCRdb's copy has only in-frame clones and lacks some. This sample has 100,000 to 120,000 clones; just under 95% occur once, and the top ten carry around 0.55%. The antigens these receptors bind are not known. The starting material was unstimulated CD8+ T cells sorted from spleen or lymph node cells, obtained before intestinal transplant. All receptors derive from a human donor who received an intestinal transplant.

DNA of the CDR3: TGTGCCAGCAGCGTAGCTCGTCAGGGGGCGGGGGGGAATGAGCAGTTCTTC. Translating it yields CASSVARQGAGGNEQFF. The chain combines TRBV9 with TRBJ2-1; possible D gene TRBD2, 9 bases. The CDR3 spans 17 residues. Trimming took off 0 bases at V and 7 bases at J, with 20 bases between the two ends. Germline V lookup: CDR1 SGDLS, CDR2 YYNGEE.

Only a few counts were recorded for this clone. V usage is TRBV18 and J usage is TRBJ2-7; 14 nucleotides match TRBD2. This CDR3 contains 18 residues. The germline V gene encodes CDR1 KGHSH and CDR2 LQKENI. The V gene end was trimmed by 3 bases and the J gene end by 4 bases; junction bases not matched to a gene: 11. CDR3: CASSPSGTSGRVMYEQYF. CDR3 DNA: TGTGCCAGCTCACCTTCCGGGACTAGCGGGAGAGTGATGTACGAGCAGTACTTC.

This clone came up once. The genes are TRBV27 and TRBJ2-7; D ambiguous. Germline V gene lookup returns CDR1 MNHEY and CDR2 SMNVEV (reference sequence). The CDR3 consists of 15 residues. V was pared by 3 bases and J by 4 bases, with 16 bases between. CDR3 region: CASSFAPSSTYEQYF. CDR3 nucleotide sequence: TGTGCCAGCAGTTTTGCACCCTCCTCGACTTACGAGCAGTACTTC.

The rearrangement uses TRBV11-2 and TRBJ2-6; 9 bases agree with TRBD1. Germline CDR1 SGHAT, CDR2 FQNNGV. CDR3 length equals 18 residues. The V gene end was trimmed by 5 bases and the J gene end by 1 base; junction bases not matched to a gene: 9. CDR3 residues: CASSPRTGGWSGANVLTF. CDR3 in DNA: TGTGCCAGCAGCCCGAGAACAGGGGGCTGGTCTGGGGCCAACGTCCTGACTTTC.

This clone was found a few times. This chain links TRBV5-1 with TRBJ2-1, with D perhaps assigned TRBD1 or TRBD2 (6 bases each). The V gene's germline CDR1 is SGHRS and CDR2 YFSETQ. The V gene lost 2 bases and the J gene lost 1 base, with 13 bases spanning the gap. There are 16 residues in the CDR3. The DNA of the CDR3 is TGCGCCAGCAGCTTCCCAAGGGGGGCATCCTACAATGAGCAGTTCTTC. Its translation: CASSFPRGASYNEQFF.

This chain joins TRBV6-5 and TRBJ1-1; the D is unclear. The germline V gene has CDR1 MNHEY and CDR2 SVGAGI. This CDR3 spans 14 amino acids. Trimming cost V 2 bases and J 0 bases, with 7 bases left between them. The CDR3 region is CASSYGRVNTEAFF. The CDR3 DNA is TGTGCCAGCAGTTACGGTAGGGTGAACACTGAAGCTTTCTTT.

The chain employs TRBV6-1 and TRBJ2-1; D not certain. Per the germline V gene, CDR1 is MNHNS and CDR2 is SASEGT. The CDR3 has 11 amino acids. Trimming pared 3 bases from V and 8 bases from J, leaving 5 bases between. The CDR3 reads CASSEDDEQFF. The CDR3 DNA is TGTGCCAGCAGTGAGGACGATGAGCAGTTCTTC.

This CDR3 is CASSSAGATYNEQFF. The CDR3 nucleotides are TGTGCCAGCAGCTCAGCGGGAGCCACCTACAATGAGCAGTTCTTC. The chain is built from TRBV7-3 and TRBJ2-1, with TRBD2 identical over 8 bases. The germline V gene has CDR1 SGHTA and CDR2 FQGTGA. The junction had 4 bases not matched to a gene; V was cut back by 4 bases and J by 2 bases. The length of the CDR3 is 15 residues. The variable domain in full, completed from reference TRBV7-3 and TRBJ2-1, reads GAGVSQTPSNKVTEKGKYVELRCDPISGHTALYWYRQSLGQGPEFLIYFQGTGAADDSGLPNDRFFAVRPEGSVSTLKIQRTERGDSAVYLCASSSAGATYNEQFFGPGTRLTVL.

J is TRBJ1-5 and V is TRBV19; TRBD1 agrees at 8 bases. This CDR3 is built from 17 residues. CDR1 and CDR2 (germline): LNHDA, SQIVND (reference sequence). V dropped 3 bases and J dropped 2; count of bases not matched to a gene: 9. CDR3 coding DNA: TGTGCCAGTAGTATTAGTTCAGGGGGCATGGGCAATCAGCCCCAGCATTTT. It is translated as CASSISSGGMGNQPQHF. The whole variable domain, filled in from reference TRBV19 and TRBJ1-5, reads DGGITQSPKYLFRKEGQNVTLSCEQNLNHDAMYWYRQDPGQGLRLIYYSQIVNDFQKGDIAEGYSVSREKKESFPLTVTSAQKNPTAFYLCASSISSGGMGNQPQHFGDGTRLSIL.

J is TRBJ2-7 and V is TRBV28, with 12 bases matching TRBD2. Germline-derived CDR1 and CDR2 are MDHEN and SYDVKM. The V segment lost 2 bases and the J segment 9 bases; nucleotides outside the gene matches: 14. This CDR3 has 17 amino acids. In DNA, the CDR3 is TGTGCCAGCAGTTTACCCCCCCGACTAGCGGGAGCCTGGATGCAGTACTTC. As protein: CASSLPPRLAGAWMQYF.

With regard to this clone: Other nucleotide sequences from this sample produce the same CDR3. The chain is built from TRBV27 and TRBJ2-7; D not resolved. V shed 0 bases and J shed 3 bases, with 6 bases lying between them. Germline V gene sequence: CDR1 MNHEY, CDR2 SMNVEV (reference sequence). This CDR3 comprises 13 residues. The CDR3, as DNA: TGTGCCAGCAGTTTATCCAGCGACTACGAGCAGTACTTC. Translated: CASSLSSDYEQYF.

This rearrangement joins TRBV5-1 to TRBJ2-2, with unresolved D. Per germline, CDR1 SGHRS and CDR2 YFSETQ. This CDR3 region has 13 residues. Trimming removed 0 bases from V and 6 bases from J, with 6 bases in between. The CDR3, as DNA: TGCGCCAGCAGCTTGGCAGAGGCCGGGGAGCTGTTTTTT. Protein product: CASSLAEAGELFF.

J is TRBJ2-1 and V is TRBV28; TRBD1 agrees at 7 bases. The ends lost 9 bases at V and 8 bases at J; junction bases unmatched: 13. The germline V gene has CDR1 MDHEN and CDR2 SYDVKM. The CDR3 is made up of 14 amino acids. In DNA form, the CDR3 reads TGTGCCAGTCGACCGGGACAGTTAGTTGATGAGCAGTTCTTC. It is translated as CASRPGQLVDEQFF.

The chain uses TRBV27 and TRBJ2-7; D remains unclear. The CDR3 covers 12 residues. Germline V gene data show CDR1 as MNHEY and CDR2 as SMNVEV (reference sequence). V lost 5 bases and J lost 7, with 12 bases in between. DNA of the CDR3: TGTGCCAGCAGTGCCCGACCCCCGGAGCAGTACTTC. Protein: CASSARPPEQYF.

This chain joins TRBV6-6 and TRBJ2-1, with a weak D call TRBD2 (5 bases). The CDR3 is 13 amino acids. The V and J ends lost 1 base and 5 bases respectively, with 6 bases between them. Germline V gene data show CDR1 as MNHNY and CDR2 as SVGAGI (reference sequence). The CDR3 coding sequence is TGTGCCAGCAGTTACTTTAGCGACAATGAGCAGTTCTTC. Residues: CASSYFSDNEQFF.

V and J are TRBV29-1 and TRBJ1-2; possibly TRBD1 for D (6 bases). Trimming took 1 base from V and 4 from J, leaving 16 bases between them. The CDR3 spans 15 residues. Germline assignment: CDR1 SQVTM and CDR2 ANQGSEA. The chain's CDR3 is CSVEGGGQRGYGYTF. Here the CDR3 DNA reads TGCAGCGTTGAAGGTGGCGGACAGAGGGGCTATGGCTACACCTTC.

This clone was detected only once. The chain has TRBV7-6 and TRBJ1-1; no clear D. Trimming took 3 bases from V and 7 from J, leaving 12 bases between them. This CDR3 is 13 amino acids long. Germline CDR1 and CDR2: SGHVS and FNYEAQ. In DNA, the CDR3 is TGTGCCAGCAGCTTGAGTTCGAAGGGTGAAGCTTTCTTT. It yields the protein CASSLSSKGEAFF.

This sequence joins TRBV5-1 and TRBJ2-1; 12 bases line up with TRBD2. The CDR3 length is 15 residues. CDR1 is SGHRS, CDR2 YFSETQ, per germline. The trim removed 5 bases at V and 10 bases at J, leaving 10 bases unmatched. The CDR3 DNA reads as TGCGCCAGCAGGGCAGGACTAGCGGGAAGACGGGAGCAGTTCTTC. Protein product: CASRAGLAGRREQFF.

This chain joins TRBV11-3 and TRBJ2-4, with 7 positions matching TRBD1. Germline-derived CDR1 and CDR2 are SGHNT and YENEEA. J gave up 0 bases and V 1 base, and 12 bases lay outside the gene matches. The CDR3 extends over 19 amino acids. Written as DNA, the CDR3 is TGTGCCAGCAGCTTAGGCCCGCATTTCAGGGGGATAGCCAAAAACATTCAGTACTTC. Its translation: CASSLGPHFRGIAKNIQYF.

The V call is TRBV2, the J call TRBJ2-1; D gene ambiguous. The V and J ends lost 8 bases and 9 bases respectively, with 11 bases between them. Germline assignment: CDR1 SNHLY and CDR2 FYNNEI. CDR3 length: 11 residues. CDR3 bases: TGTGCCAGCCTTAGAAGATCTGAGCAGTTCTTC. Its translation: CASLRRSEQFF.

V usage is TRBV27 and J usage is TRBJ2-3, with 10 bases fitting TRBD2. V was clipped by 4 bases and J by 6 bases; unmatched bases: 13. Per the germline V gene, CDR1 is MNHEY and CDR2 is SMNVEV (reference sequence). This CDR3 region has 17 residues. CDR3 protein: CASSSLLGSGRPDTQYF. In nucleotides, the CDR3 is TGTGCCAGCAGTTCCCTCTTGGGTAGCGGGAGGCCCGATACGCAGTATTTT.

The chain combines TRBV7-6 with TRBJ2-1; D assignment may be TRBD1 or TRBD2 (5 bases each). This CDR3 contains 15 residues. Trimming took 5 bases from V and 2 from J, leaving 13 bases between them. Per the germline V gene, CDR1 is SGHVS and CDR2 is FNYEAQ. CDR3 in DNA: TGTGCCAGCAGCCTCGTCACGGGACCCTACAATGAGCAGTTCTTC. It is translated as CASSLVTGPYNEQFF.

The chain recombines TRBV11-2 with TRBJ2-3, with a tentative D call TRBD1 (5 bases). The CDR3 is 16 residues long. V was cut by 4 bases and J by 2 bases, with 16 bases left in between. CDR1 and CDR2 from the germline V gene are SGHAT and FQNNGV. In DNA, the CDR3 is TGTGCCAGCAGCTACAGGTTGGCCACGATCACAGATACGCAGTATTTT. Amino acids: CASSYRLATITDTQYF.

The chain couples TRBV4-1 to TRBJ2-1, with 16 bases fitting TRBD2. This CDR3 contains 17 residues. Unmatched junction bases numbered 6, after V lost 1 base and J lost 9 bases. The germline gives CDR1 MGHRA, CDR2 YSYEKL. As DNA, the CDR3 is TGCGCCAGCAGCCAAGCTCCGGGACTAGCGGGAGGGGGTGAGCAGTTCTTC. It yields the protein CASSQAPGLAGGGEQFF.

J is TRBJ2-1 and V is TRBV6-5; D uncertain. The V gene's germline CDR1 is MNHEY and CDR2 SVGAGI. The CDR3 runs 14 residues. V lost 6 bases and J 0 bases, leaving 9 bases between the germline ends. The chain's CDR3 is CASSLSGSYNEQFF. The CDR3 DNA follows: TGTGCCAGCAGCCTATCTGGCTCCTACAATGAGCAGTTCTTC.